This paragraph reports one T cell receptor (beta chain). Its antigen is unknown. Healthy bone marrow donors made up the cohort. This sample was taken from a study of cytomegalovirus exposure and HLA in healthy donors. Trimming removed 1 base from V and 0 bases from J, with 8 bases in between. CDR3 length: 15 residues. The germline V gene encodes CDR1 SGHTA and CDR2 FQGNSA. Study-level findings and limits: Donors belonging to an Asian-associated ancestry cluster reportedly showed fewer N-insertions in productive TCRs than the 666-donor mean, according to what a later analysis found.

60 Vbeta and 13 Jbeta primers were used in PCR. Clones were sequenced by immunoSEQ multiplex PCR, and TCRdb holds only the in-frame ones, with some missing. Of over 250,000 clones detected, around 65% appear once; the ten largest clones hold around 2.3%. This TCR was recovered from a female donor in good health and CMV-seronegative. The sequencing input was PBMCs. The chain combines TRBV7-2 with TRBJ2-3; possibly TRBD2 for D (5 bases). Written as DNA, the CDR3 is TGTGCCAGCAGCTTAGGTTGGACTAGCACAGATACGCAGTATTTT. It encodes CASSLGWTSTDTQYF.